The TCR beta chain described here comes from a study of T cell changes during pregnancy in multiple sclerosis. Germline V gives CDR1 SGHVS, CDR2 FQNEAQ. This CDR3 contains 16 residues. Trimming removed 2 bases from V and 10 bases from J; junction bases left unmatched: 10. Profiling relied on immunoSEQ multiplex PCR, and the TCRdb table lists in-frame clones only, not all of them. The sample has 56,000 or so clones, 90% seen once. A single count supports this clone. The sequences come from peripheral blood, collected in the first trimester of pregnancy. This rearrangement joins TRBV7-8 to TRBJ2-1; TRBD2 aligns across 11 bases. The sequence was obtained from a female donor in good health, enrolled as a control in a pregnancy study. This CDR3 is CASSLFQTSGSIEQFF. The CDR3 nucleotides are TGTGCCAGCAGCTTATTCCAAACTAGCGGGAGTATCGAGCAGTTCTTC.